The clone carrying this TCR beta chain turned up a few times. The data stem from a study of blood T cell repertoires in COVID-19. At the level of the study: Both acute and convalescent COVID-19 samples were obtained from the United States, Italy and Spain. PBMCs, B-cell-depleted T cells, or T cells provided the cDNA or gDNA that made up the material.

The V gene lost 5 bases and the J gene lost 3 bases, with 7 bases spanning the gap. The CDR3 runs to 12 residues. Germline V gives CDR1 SGHAT, CDR2 FQNNGV. In the original analysis: Researchers report that nucleated cell counts were estimated from reference gene primer amplification. TCRdb's table, derived via immunoSEQ multiplex PCR, lists solely in-frame clones and lacks some. Clone size and V and J calls were adopted from that table, with D and trimming inferred from the DNA. Of approximately 150,000 clones in the sample, 80% to 90% were seen once. This sequence originates from a man between 65 and 85 years old with acute or convalescent COVID-19. Sequencing was performed on peripheral blood. The rearrangement joins TRBV11-2 to TRBJ1-1; D is undetermined. CDR3 region: CASSHTYTEAFF. The CDR3 DNA reads TGTGCCAGCAGCCACACATACACTGAAGCTTTCTTT.